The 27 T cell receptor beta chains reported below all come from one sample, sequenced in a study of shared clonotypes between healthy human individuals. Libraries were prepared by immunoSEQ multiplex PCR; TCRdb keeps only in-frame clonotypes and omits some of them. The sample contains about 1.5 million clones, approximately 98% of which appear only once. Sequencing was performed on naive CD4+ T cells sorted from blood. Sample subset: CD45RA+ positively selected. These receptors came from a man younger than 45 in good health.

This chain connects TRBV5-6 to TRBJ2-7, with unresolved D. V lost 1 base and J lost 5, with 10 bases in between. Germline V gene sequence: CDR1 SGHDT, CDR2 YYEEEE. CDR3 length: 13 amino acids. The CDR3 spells CASSLREAHEQYF. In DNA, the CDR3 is TGTGCCAGCAGCTTGAGAGAGGCCCACGAGCAGTACTTC.

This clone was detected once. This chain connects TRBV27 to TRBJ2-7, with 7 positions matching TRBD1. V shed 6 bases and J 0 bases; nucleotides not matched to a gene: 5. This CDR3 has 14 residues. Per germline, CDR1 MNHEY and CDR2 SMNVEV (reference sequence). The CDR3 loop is CASRPQGSSYEQYF. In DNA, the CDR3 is TGTGCCAGCAGGCCACAGGGGAGCTCCTACGAGCAGTACTTC.

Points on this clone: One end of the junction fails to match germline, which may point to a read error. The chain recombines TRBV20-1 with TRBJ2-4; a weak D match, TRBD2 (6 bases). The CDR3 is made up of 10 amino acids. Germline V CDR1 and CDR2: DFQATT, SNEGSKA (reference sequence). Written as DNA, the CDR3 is TGCAGTCCGACGGGTAGCGGAAGACCTTTC. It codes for CSPTGSGRPF.

CDR3: CASSLGQNLNNEQFF. CDR3 nucleotide sequence: TGTGCCAGCAGCTTAGGACAGAACCTAAACAATGAGCAGTTCTTC. The chain employs TRBV13 and TRBJ2-1; D remains ambiguous. Trimming cost V 0 bases and J 5 bases, with 11 bases left between them. Germline-derived CDR1 and CDR2 are PRHDT and FYEKMQ (reference sequence). The CDR3 has 15 residues.

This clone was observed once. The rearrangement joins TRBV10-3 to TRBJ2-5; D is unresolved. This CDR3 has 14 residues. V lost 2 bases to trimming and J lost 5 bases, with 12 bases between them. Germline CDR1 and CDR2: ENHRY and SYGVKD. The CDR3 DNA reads TGTGCCATCAGTGAGATCTTGAGCATGGAGACCCAGTACTTC. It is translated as CAISEILSMETQYF.

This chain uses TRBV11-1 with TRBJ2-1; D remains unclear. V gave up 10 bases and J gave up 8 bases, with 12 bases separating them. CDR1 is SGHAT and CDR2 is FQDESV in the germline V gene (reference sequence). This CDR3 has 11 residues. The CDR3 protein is CATGNTYEQFF. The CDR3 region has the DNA TGTGCCACCGGAAACACCTATGAGCAGTTCTTC.

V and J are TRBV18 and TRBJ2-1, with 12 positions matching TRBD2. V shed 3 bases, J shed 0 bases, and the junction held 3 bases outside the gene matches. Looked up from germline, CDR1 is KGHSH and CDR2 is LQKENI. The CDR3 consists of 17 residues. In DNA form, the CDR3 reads TGTGCCAGCTCACCGGCTAGCGGGAGGGGCTCCTACAATGAGCAGTTCTTC. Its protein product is CASSPASGRGSYNEQFF.

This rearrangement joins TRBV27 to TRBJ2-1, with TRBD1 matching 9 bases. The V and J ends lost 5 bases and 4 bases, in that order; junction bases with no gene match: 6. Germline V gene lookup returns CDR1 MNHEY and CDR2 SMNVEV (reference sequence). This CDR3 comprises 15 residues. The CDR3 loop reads CASSSRDRVYNEQFF. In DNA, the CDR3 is TGTGCCAGCAGTAGCCGGGACAGGGTGTACAATGAGCAGTTCTTC.

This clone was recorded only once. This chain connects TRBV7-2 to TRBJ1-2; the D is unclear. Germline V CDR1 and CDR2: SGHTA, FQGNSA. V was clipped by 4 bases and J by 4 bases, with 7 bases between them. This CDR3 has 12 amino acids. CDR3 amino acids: CASSSPLYGYTF. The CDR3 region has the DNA TGTGCCAGCAGCTCCCCCCTCTATGGCTACACCTTC.

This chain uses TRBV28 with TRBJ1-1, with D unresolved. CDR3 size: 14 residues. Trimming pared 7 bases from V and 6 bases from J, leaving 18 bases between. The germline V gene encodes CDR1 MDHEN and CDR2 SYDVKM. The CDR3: CASTATPRVAEAFF. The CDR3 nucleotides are TGTGCCAGCACCGCGACACCCCGGGTAGCTGAAGCTTTCTTT. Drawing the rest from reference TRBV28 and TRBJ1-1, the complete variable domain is DVKVTQSSRYLVKRTGEKVFLECVQDMDHENMFWYRQDPGLGLRLIYFSYDVKMKEKGDIPEGYSVSREKKERFSLILESASTNQTSMYLCASTATPRVAEAFFGQGTRLTVV.

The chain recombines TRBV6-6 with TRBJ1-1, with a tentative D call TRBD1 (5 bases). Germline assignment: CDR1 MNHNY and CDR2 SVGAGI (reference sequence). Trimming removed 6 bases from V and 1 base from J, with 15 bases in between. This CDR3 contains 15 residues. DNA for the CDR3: TGTGCCAGCAGAGACCAGGGTAGCGGGAACACTGAAGCTTTCTTT. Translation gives CASRDQGSGNTEAFF.

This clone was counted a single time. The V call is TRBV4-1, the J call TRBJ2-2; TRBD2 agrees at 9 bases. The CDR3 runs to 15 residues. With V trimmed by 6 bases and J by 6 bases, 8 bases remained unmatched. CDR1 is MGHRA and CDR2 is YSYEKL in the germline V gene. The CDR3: CASRQTSGSSGELFF. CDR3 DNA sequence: TGCGCCAGCAGGCAGACTAGCGGTTCATCCGGGGAGCTGTTTTTT.

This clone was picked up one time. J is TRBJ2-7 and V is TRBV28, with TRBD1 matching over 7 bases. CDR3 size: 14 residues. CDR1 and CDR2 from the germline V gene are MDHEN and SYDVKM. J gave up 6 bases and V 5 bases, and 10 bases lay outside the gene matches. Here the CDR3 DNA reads TGTGCCAGCAGTGCGGACAGGAGGTTACGCGAGCAGTACTTC. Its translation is CASSADRRLREQYF.

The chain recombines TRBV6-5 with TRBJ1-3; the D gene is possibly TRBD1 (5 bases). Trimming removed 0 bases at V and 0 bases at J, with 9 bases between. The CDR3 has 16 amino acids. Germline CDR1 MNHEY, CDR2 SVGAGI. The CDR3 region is CASSYSKGISGNTIYF. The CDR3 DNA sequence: TGTGCCAGCAGTTACTCGAAGGGGATCTCTGGAAACACCATATATTTT.

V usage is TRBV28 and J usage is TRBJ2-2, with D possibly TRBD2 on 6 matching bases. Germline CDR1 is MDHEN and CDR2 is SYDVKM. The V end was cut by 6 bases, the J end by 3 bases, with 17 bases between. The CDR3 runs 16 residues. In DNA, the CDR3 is TGTGCCAGCAGGAAGCGGGCTAGCAGGGACACCGGGGAGCTGTTTTTT. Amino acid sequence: CASRKRASRDTGELFF.

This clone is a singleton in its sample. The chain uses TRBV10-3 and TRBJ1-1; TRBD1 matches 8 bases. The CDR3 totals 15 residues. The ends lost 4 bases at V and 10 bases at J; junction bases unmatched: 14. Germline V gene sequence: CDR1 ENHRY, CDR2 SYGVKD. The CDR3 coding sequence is TGTGCCATCAGTGTTTCACCGGGACAGGTCAAAGGAGCTTTCTTT. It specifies CAISVSPGQVKGAFF.

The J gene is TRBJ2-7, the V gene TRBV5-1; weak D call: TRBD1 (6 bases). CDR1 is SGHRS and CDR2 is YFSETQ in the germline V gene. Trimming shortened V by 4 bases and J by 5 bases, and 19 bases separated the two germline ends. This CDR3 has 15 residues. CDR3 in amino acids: CASSIHHRAAHEQYF. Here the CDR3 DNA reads TGCGCCAGCAGCATCCACCACAGGGCAGCCCACGAGCAGTACTTC.

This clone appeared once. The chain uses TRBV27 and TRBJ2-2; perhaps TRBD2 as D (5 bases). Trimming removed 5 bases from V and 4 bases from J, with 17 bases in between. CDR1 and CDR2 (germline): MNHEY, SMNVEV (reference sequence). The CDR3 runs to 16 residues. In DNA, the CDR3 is TGTGCCAGCAGTCTCCCCCGGGGATGGGGCACCGGGGAGCTGTTTTTT. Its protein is CASSLPRGWGTGELFF.

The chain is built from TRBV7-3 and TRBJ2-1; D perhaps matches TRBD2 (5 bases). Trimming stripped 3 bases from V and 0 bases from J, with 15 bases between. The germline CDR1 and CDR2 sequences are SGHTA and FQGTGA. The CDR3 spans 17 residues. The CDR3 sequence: CASSFRADLSSYNEQFF. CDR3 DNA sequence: TGTGCCAGCAGCTTCCGAGCGGACCTGAGCTCCTACAATGAGCAGTTCTTC.

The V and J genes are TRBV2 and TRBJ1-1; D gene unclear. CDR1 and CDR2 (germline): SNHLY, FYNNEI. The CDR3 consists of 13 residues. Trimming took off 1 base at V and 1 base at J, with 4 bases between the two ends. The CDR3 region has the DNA TGTGCCAGCAGTGAAGAATGGAACACTGAAGCTTTCTTT. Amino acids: CASSEEWNTEAFF.

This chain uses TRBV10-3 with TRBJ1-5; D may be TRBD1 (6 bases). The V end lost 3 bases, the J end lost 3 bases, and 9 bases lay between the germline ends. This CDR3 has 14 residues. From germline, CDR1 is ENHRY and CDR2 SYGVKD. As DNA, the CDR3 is TGTGCCATCAGTGAAAGGACAGTCAATCAGCCCCAGCATTTT. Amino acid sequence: CAISERTVNQPQHF.

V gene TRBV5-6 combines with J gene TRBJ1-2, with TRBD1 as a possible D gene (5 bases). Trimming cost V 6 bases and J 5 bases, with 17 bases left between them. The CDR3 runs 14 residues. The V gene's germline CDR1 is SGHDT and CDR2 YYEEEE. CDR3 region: CASTLGTVYYGYTF. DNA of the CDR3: TGTGCCAGCACCCTGGGGACGGTGTATTATGGCTACACCTTC.

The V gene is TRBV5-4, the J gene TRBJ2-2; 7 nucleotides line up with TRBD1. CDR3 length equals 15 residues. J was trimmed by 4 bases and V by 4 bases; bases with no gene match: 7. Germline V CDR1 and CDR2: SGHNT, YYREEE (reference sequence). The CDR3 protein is CASSAGTDFTGELFF. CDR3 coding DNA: TGTGCCAGCAGCGCCGGGACAGACTTCACCGGGGAGCTGTTTTTT.

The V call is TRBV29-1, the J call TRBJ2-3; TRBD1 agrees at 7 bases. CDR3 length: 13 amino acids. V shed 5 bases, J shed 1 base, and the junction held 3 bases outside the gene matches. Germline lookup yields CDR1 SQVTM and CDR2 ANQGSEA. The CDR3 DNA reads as TGCAGCGTTTCCGGACAGGGCACAGATACGCAGTATTTT. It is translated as CSVSGQGTDTQYF.

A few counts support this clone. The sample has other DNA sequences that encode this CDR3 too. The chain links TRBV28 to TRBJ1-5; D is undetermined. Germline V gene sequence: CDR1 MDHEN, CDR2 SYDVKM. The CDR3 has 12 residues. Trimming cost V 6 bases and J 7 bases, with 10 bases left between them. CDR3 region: CASSSRGQPQHF. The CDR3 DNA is TGTGCCAGCAGCTCCCGCGGCCAGCCCCAGCATTTT.

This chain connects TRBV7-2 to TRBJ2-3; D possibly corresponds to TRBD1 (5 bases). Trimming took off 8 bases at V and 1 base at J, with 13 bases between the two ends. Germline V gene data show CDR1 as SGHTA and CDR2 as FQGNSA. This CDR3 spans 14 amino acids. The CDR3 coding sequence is TGTGCCAGCGACAGAATAGGACGCACAGATACGCAGTATTTT. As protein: CASDRIGRTDTQYF.

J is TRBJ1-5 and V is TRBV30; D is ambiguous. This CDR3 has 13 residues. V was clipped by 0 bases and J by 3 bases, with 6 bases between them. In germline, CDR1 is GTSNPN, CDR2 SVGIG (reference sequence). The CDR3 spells CAWSVGTNQPQHF. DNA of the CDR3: TGTGCCTGGAGTGTAGGAACCAATCAGCCCCAGCATTTT.